The 14 T cell receptor beta chains below come from one sample, sequenced in a study of T cell repertoires and leukemia-associated antigens (dated by TCRdb to the late 2010s). Preparation of the library involved 5' RACE. Instrument used: Illumina MiSeq. Starting from the raw public reads, TCRdb applied fastp trimming at Q25, assembled clones with MiXCR and retained in-frame beta chains. Under each unique CDR3 protein, matching rows form one entry showing the most common genes and DNA. For this sample there are roughly 12,000 distinct CDR3 sequences; approximately 39% appear just once. Clones ranked in the top ten supply about 30% of the sample. The antigens these receptors bind are not known. The sequenced material came from CD3+ T cells sorted from blood and cultured. All receptors come from a female donor in good health.

Details on this clonotype: Because it lacks the conserved phenylalanine or tryptophan at the end, this CDR3 is likely a read error. V and J are TRBV24-1 and TRBJ1-1; TRBD1 agrees at 8 bases. Germline lookup yields CDR1 KGHDR and CDR2 SFDVKD. The length of the CDR3 is 12 residues. In DNA form, the CDR3 reads TGTACCACCAGTGATCGCAGACAGGGGGCTTTCCTT. Amino acid sequence: CTTSDRRQGAFL.

The V and J genes are TRBV9 and TRBJ2-1; 8 bases map to TRBD1. The V gene end was trimmed by 2 bases and the J gene end by 4 bases; junction bases not matched to a gene: 2. Per the germline V gene, CDR1 is SGDLS and CDR2 is YYNGEE. This CDR3 has 14 residues. The CDR3 DNA is TGTGCCAGCAGCGTGAGGACAGGGTACAATGAGCAGTTCTTC. Translating gives CASSVRTGYNEQFF.

J is TRBJ2-2 and V is TRBV24-1, with D possibly TRBD1 on 5 matching bases. The V and J ends lost 6 bases and 8 bases respectively, with 21 bases between them. Germline V CDR1 and CDR2: KGHDR, SFDVKD. The length of the CDR3 is 16 residues. CDR3 in DNA: TGTGCCACCAGTTTGGAGACAGTCAGCACCATAGGGGAGCTGTTTTTT. Encoded protein: CATSLETVSTIGELFF.

This clonotype was counted ten times or more. This rearrangement joins TRBV10-3 to TRBJ2-7; the match to TRBD1 covers 10 bases. Losses at the gene ends were 3 bases for V and 3 bases for J; bases not matched to a gene: 5. CDR3 length equals 15 residues. CDR1 and CDR2 (germline): ENHRY, SYGVKD. As DNA, the CDR3 is TGTGCCATCAGTGACCCCGGGACAGGGGACTACGAGCAGTACTTC. Amino acid sequence: CAISDPGTGDYEQYF.

In this sample, this clonotype turned up a few times. This CDR3 is CASRPTSDVQPQHF. The CDR3 DNA is TGTGCCAGCAGGCCGACTTCGGACGTTCAGCCCCAGCATTTT. V gene TRBV12-3 or TRBV12-4 combines with J gene TRBJ1-5; D uncertain. V lost 6 bases, J lost 6 bases, and 15 bases lay in between. This CDR3 has 14 amino acids.

V gene TRBV5-1 combines with J gene TRBJ2-5; 7 bases match TRBD2. Trimming cost V 3 bases and J 4 bases; bases outside gene matches: 9. There are 15 residues in the CDR3. Germline loops: CDR1 SGHRS, CDR2 YFSETQ. Here the CDR3 DNA reads TGCGCCAGCAGCTCTAGTGGCGGGAGAGGAGAGACCCAGTACTTC. Translation: CASSSSGGRGETQYF.

This clonotype was observed many times. This chain uses TRBV28 with TRBJ2-7, with TRBD1 as a possible D gene (5 bases). V was trimmed by 6 bases and J by 4 bases, leaving 13 bases between them. The CDR3 length is 13 residues. Germline assignment: CDR1 MDHEN and CDR2 SYDVKM. The CDR3 nucleotides are TGTGCCAGCAGGACTCAGGGCGTTTACGAGCAGTACTTC. Its protein product is CASRTQGVYEQYF.

This sequence joins TRBV20-1 and TRBJ2-7; the match to TRBD2 covers 10 bases. CDR3 length: 14 residues. Germline loops: CDR1 DFQATT, CDR2 SNEGSKA (reference sequence). V lost 1 base, J lost 3 bases, and 3 bases stayed unmatched. CDR3 residues: CSARASGSHYEQYF. CDR3 in DNA: TGCAGTGCTAGAGCTAGCGGGAGCCACTACGAGCAGTACTTC.

In its sample, this clonotype was seen many times. The rearrangement links TRBV7-9 to TRBJ2-2; 7 bases fit TRBD2. The CDR3 consists of 12 residues. With 5 bases clipped from V and 9 bases from J, the junction kept 3 bases outside the gene matches. The germline CDR1 and CDR2 sequences are SEHNR and FQNEAQ (reference sequence). CDR3 nucleotide sequence: TGTGCCAGCAGCCAGCGGGGAAGGGAGCTGTTTTTT. It specifies CASSQRGRELFF.

This clonotype has at least ten counts. Given a much more abundant clone one base away, this may be a read error. The rearrangement links TRBV30 to TRBJ2-2, with 11 bases identical to TRBD2. The CDR3 runs 20 residues. Germline-derived CDR1 and CDR2 are GTSNPN and SVGIG (reference sequence). Unmatched junction bases numbered 18, after V lost 1 base and J lost 5 bases. The CDR3 protein is CAWSDPPLSVAGGGTGELFF. The CDR3 coding sequence is TGTGCCTGGAGTGACCCCCCTCTCTCCGTAGCGGGGGGGGGAACCGGGGAGCTGTTTTTT. The complete variable domain, with remaining parts taken from reference TRBV30 and TRBJ2-2, reads SQTIHQWPATLVQPVGSPLSLECTVEGTSNPNLYWYRQAAGRGLQLLFYSVGIGQISSEVPQNLSASRPQDRQFILSSKKLLLSDSGFYLCAWSDPPLSVAGGGTGELFFGEGSRLTVL.

The CDR3 loop reads CSASSGITGELFF. In DNA, the CDR3 is TGCAGTGCTTCTTCGGGGATCACCGGGGAGCTGTTTTTT. The chain employs TRBV20-1 and TRBJ2-2; TRBD2 might be the D (5 bases). V was clipped by 5 bases and J by 4 bases, with 11 bases between them. CDR1 and CDR2 (germline): DFQATT, SNEGSKA (reference sequence). CDR3 length equals 13 residues.

A remark on this clonotype: The junction departs from germline at one end; a sequencing error may be responsible. The V gene is TRBV12-3 or TRBV12-4, the J gene TRBJ1-5, with D possibly TRBD1 on 5 matching bases. The CDR3 length is 19 residues. The CDR3 sequence: CASSLDLLGQIGSNQPLHF. CDR3 coding DNA: TGTGCCAGCAGTTTAGACCTACTTGGACAAATTGGTAGCAATCAGCCCCTGCATTTT.

This clonotype has more than one count but fewer than ten. The genes are TRBV6-5 and TRBJ2-2; tentative D call: TRBD1 (7 bases). V lost 7 bases to trimming and J lost 6 bases, with 18 bases between them. The CDR3 has 15 residues. From germline, CDR1 is MNHEY and CDR2 SVGAGI. The DNA for the CDR3 is TGTGCCAGCAAGATTACCCAGGGGGGAGCCGGGGAGCTGTTTTTT. As protein: CASKITQGGAGELFF.

On this clonotype: A clone one base away is much larger, so this may be a read error. The chain uses TRBV30 and TRBJ2-3; D uncertain. The end of the DNA aligns better with TRBJ1-5, so the J call may be wrong. Germline V gives CDR1 GTSNPN, CDR2 SVGIG (reference sequence). This CDR3 spans 21 amino acids. CDR3 nucleotides: TGTGCCTGGAGTGTAGAGTTCCTCCTCCAGCGGACTAGCGGGAGTGTCGATACGCAGCATTTT. Its protein product is CAWSVEFLLQRTSGSVDTQHF.